The next 9 T cell receptor beta chains were all read from a single sample in a study of shared clonotypes between healthy human individuals (dated by TCRdb to 2019 to 2021). Receptors were amplified or captured by the immunoSEQ multiplex PCR assay. TCRdb provides this immuneACCESS table in a form limited to in-frame rearrangements. Some clones are lacking; in checked studies, under half of them reflect an unresolved V gene, and why the rest are absent is not known. Recorded for this sample are about 2.2 million clones; 80% to 95% of them occurred a single time. The leading ten clones occupy more than 1.5% of the sample. CD8 naive samples consisted of CD45RO-negative cells that were positively selected for CCR7, yielding a CD45RA+CCR7+ population without TemRA cells. The sequenced material came from naive CD8+ T cells from PBMCs. The sample's cell subset or site label, decoded: CD45RA+CCR7+. These receptors were taken from a young man in good health. Some clones in this sample may be carry-over from other donors' samples.

The chain recombines TRBV18 with TRBJ2-3; possible D gene TRBD1, 5 bases. Per germline, CDR1 KGHSH and CDR2 LQKENI. Trimming cost V 1 base and J 4 bases, with 6 bases left between them. CDR3 size: 13 residues. CDR3 sequence reads: CASSPLRADTQYF. CDR3 in DNA: TGTGCCAGCTCACCACTCAGGGCAGATACGCAGTATTTT.

The chain has TRBV9 and TRBJ2-3; 10 bases line up with TRBD1. The CDR3 has 16 amino acids. Germline assignment: CDR1 SGDLS and CDR2 YYNGEE. The V and J ends lost 3 bases and 6 bases, in that order; junction bases with no gene match: 10. CDR3 amino acids: CASSAGTGATMDTQYF. CDR3 nucleotide sequence: TGTGCCAGCAGCGCGGGGACAGGGGCTACTATGGATACGCAGTATTTT.

The chain employs TRBV6-6 and TRBJ1-1; D remains unclear. The germline gives CDR1 MNHNY, CDR2 SVGAGI (reference sequence). The CDR3 is made up of 13 amino acids. V dropped 5 bases and J dropped 1 base, with 8 bases sitting between them. Written as DNA, the CDR3 is TGTGCCAGCAGTCTTACAACGAACACTGAAGCTTTCTTT. It codes for CASSLTTNTEAFF.

This clone was seen a single time. Other DNA sequences in the same sample also yield this CDR3. The rearrangement links TRBV25-1 to TRBJ2-7; tentatively, D is TRBD1 (5 bases). Germline values: CDR1 MGHDK, CDR2 SYGVNS. Trimming took 2 bases from V and 1 from J, leaving 6 bases between them. The CDR3 is made up of 13 amino acids. Here the CDR3 DNA reads TGTGCCAGCAGTGAAAGGGGATCCTACGAGCAGTACTTC. Amino acid sequence: CASSERGSYEQYF.

The chain links TRBV19 to TRBJ2-7; 7 positions agree with TRBD1. Unmatched junction bases numbered 13, after V lost 6 bases and J lost 5 bases. This CDR3 contains 15 residues. Germline V gene data show CDR1 as LNHDA and CDR2 as SQIVND (reference sequence). CDR3 protein: CASSYQGEGFDEQYF. CDR3 DNA: TGTGCCAGTAGCTATCAGGGGGAAGGGTTTGACGAGCAGTACTTC.

This rearrangement joins TRBV27 to TRBJ2-5; the D gene is possibly TRBD1 (6 bases). Trimming removed 1 base from V and 5 bases from J, with 17 bases in between. CDR1 and CDR2 (germline): MNHEY, SMNVEV (reference sequence). The CDR3 has 16 residues. In DNA form, the CDR3 reads TGTGCCAGCAGTTTATGGCAGGGGAGACTTAGGGAGACCCAGTACTTC. Amino acids: CASSLWQGRLRETQYF.

The chain links TRBV28 to TRBJ2-7, with D maybe TRBD1 (5 bases). Germline V CDR1 and CDR2: MDHEN, SYDVKM. Trimming removed 7 bases at V and 2 bases at J, with 12 bases between. This CDR3 is built from 13 residues. The CDR3 region is CASKTSGTYEQYF. CDR3 sequence (DNA): TGTGCCAGCAAGACCTCAGGGACCTACGAGCAGTACTTC. The full variable domain, with the rest looked up from reference TRBV28 and TRBJ2-7, is DVKVTQSSRYLVKRTGEKVFLECVQDMDHENMFWYRQDPGLGLRLIYFSYDVKMKEKGDIPEGYSVSREKKERFSLILESASTNQTSMYLCASKTSGTYEQYFGPGTRLTVT.

Of note for this clone: Other DNA sequences in the sample encode the same CDR3. The gene calls are TRBV28 and TRBJ1-6, with D maybe TRBD1 (6 bases). CDR3 length equals 14 residues. CDR1 MDHEN and CDR2 SYDVKM come from the germline V gene. Trimming cost V 3 bases and J 7 bases, with 10 bases left between them. CDR3 in DNA: TGTGCCAGCAGTTTCGGGCAGGGGAATTCACCCCTCCACTTT. Translated, it gives CASSFGQGNSPLHF.

The V call is TRBV6-1, the J call TRBJ2-1; 10 nucleotides match TRBD2. The germline V gene has CDR1 MNHNS and CDR2 SASEGT. The junction had 4 bases not matched to a gene; V was cut back by 4 bases and J by 4 bases. The CDR3 runs 15 residues. CDR3 sequence (DNA): TGTGCCAGCAGTGTGGGTAGCGGGAGGTACAATGAGCAGTTCTTC. It translates to CASSVGSGRYNEQFF.